This T cell receptor beta chain derives from a study of CD8 T cells in ankylosing spondylitis. Findings and limits, study-wide: Disease-linked clones were reportedly significantly enriched in matched ankylosing spondylitis synovial fluid. Earlier authors reported some of these motif variants in reactive arthritis synovial fluid and blood. Seemingly characteristic of ankylosing spondylitis blood was a TCR beta motif consisting of roughly 8 highly homologous variants. Those disease-linked clones were CD8+; they were also relatively rare in peripheral blood.

The CDR3 contains 13 residues. The ends were cut back, 11 bases at V and 4 bases at J, with 15 bases in the middle. In germline, CDR1 is LNHDA, CDR2 SQIVND (reference sequence). Comments on this clonotype: Its cognate antigen is unknown.

Using quantitative 5'-RACE with molecular barcodes, the authors made TCR beta libraries. One entry per CDR3 protein results from TCRdb running MiXCR on the 5' RACE reads. The repertoire has roughly 490,000 distinct CDR3 sequences, under 5.5% of them found once; the top ten carry around 3.6%. The receptor comes from a male donor with ankylosing spondylitis. The specimen sequenced was blood, either unsorted or a sorted T cell fraction (not recorded which). The chain is built from TRBV19 and TRBJ2-4; D may be TRBD1 (5 bases). The CDR3 protein is CAGQPPPKNIQYF. For the CDR3, the DNA is TGTGCCGGACAACCCCCACCGAAAAACATTCAGTACTTC.